Below are 16 T cell receptor beta chains sequenced from a single sample in a study of blood T cell repertoires in COVID-19. Data came from immunoSEQ multiplex PCR; TCRdb stores just in-frame clones and leaves some out. The data contain over 100,000 clones, approximately 88% of them singletons. Sequenced: peripheral blood. These receptors came from a man in his fifties or sixties with acute or convalescent COVID-19.

The rearrangement uses TRBV5-1 and TRBJ2-2; TRBD1 agrees at 7 bases. Germline CDR1 reads SGHRS; CDR2 reads YFSETQ. V lost 4 bases and J lost 5; bases outside the gene matches: 14. CDR3 size: 17 residues. In DNA form, the CDR3 reads TGCGCCAGCAGCCCCCATTTGGAAATCAGGGGGACCGGGGAGCTGTTTTTT. Its translation: CASSPHLEIRGTGELFF.

This clone was seen a handful of times. The CDR3 spells CASIQVAGGAAVEQYF. CDR3 in DNA: TGTGCCAGCATCCAGGTGGCGGGGGGAGCCGCGGTCGAGCAGTACTTC. The gene calls are TRBV28 and TRBJ2-7; the match to TRBD2 covers 8 bases. Trimming took 7 bases from V and 6 from J; bases not matched to a gene: 17. CDR1 and CDR2 from the germline V gene are MDHEN and SYDVKM. The CDR3 consists of 16 residues.

In this sample, this clone turned up a few times. The rearrangement joins TRBV27 to TRBJ1-6, with D hard to call. Between the trimmed V and J ends, which lost 6 bases and 8 bases, there was a span of 8 bases. CDR1 and CDR2 from the germline V gene are MNHEY and SMNVEV (reference sequence). CDR3 length equals 12 residues. DNA of the CDR3: TGTGCCAGCAGCCAAACGGATTCACCCCTCCACTTT. Translation: CASSQTDSPLHF.

Regarding this clone: One junction end does not reproduce the germline sequence, and a read error may be involved. The V and J genes are TRBV24-1 and TRBJ2-3; 12 nucleotides align to TRBD1. Germline CDR1 KGHDR, CDR2 SFDVKD. The CDR3 has 12 residues. CDR3 protein: CATSDPGQGAWF. The CDR3 nucleotides read TGTGCCACCAGTGATCCGGGACAGGGGGCGTGGTTT.

This clone is a singleton in its sample. The chain is built from TRBV5-1 and TRBJ1-2; 8 bases are shared with TRBD1. The germline V gene has CDR1 SGHRS and CDR2 YFSETQ. With 2 bases clipped from V and 4 bases from J, the junction kept 7 bases outside the gene matches. The CDR3 extends over 15 amino acids. The CDR3 reads CASSFSQGAGYGYTF. The CDR3 region has the DNA TGCGCCAGCAGCTTTTCTCAGGGGGCAGGCTATGGCTACACCTTC.

The rearrangement uses TRBV19 and TRBJ1-5; 7 positions match TRBD1. V gave up 3 bases and J gave up 4 bases; unmatched junction bases: 3. Germline-derived CDR1 and CDR2 are LNHDA and SQIVND (reference sequence). The CDR3 has 14 residues. The CDR3 sequence is CASSIWDSNQPQHF. The DNA for the CDR3 is TGTGCCAGTAGTATCTGGGACAGTAATCAGCCCCAGCATTTT.

The V and J genes are TRBV9 and TRBJ2-1; D unclear. The CDR3 runs to 12 residues. Trimming shortened V by 4 bases and J by 3 bases, and 5 bases separated the two germline ends. The germline V gene has CDR1 SGDLS and CDR2 YYNGEE. CDR3 residues: CASSLYYNEQFF. The CDR3 DNA follows: TGTGCCAGCAGCCTGTACTACAATGAGCAGTTCTTC.

This sequence joins TRBV5-4 and TRBJ2-3; 11 bases align to TRBD2. Trimming at V came to 5 bases and at J to 6 bases, leaving 2 bases not matched to a gene. The CDR3 extends over 13 amino acids. CDR1 is SGHNT, CDR2 YYREEE, per germline (reference sequence). In DNA, the CDR3 is TGTGCCAGCAGGACTAGCGGGGAGGATACGCAGTATTTT. Protein product: CASRTSGEDTQYF.

This clone appeared once. This rearrangement joins TRBV6-5 to TRBJ2-3, with TRBD1 matching over 8 bases. The CDR3 spans 15 residues. With V trimmed by 8 bases and J by 3 bases, 10 bases remained unmatched. Per germline, CDR1 MNHEY and CDR2 SVGAGI. The CDR3 region is CASSRTGKGTDTQYF. The CDR3 DNA reads as TGTGCCAGCTCGAGGACAGGGAAGGGGACAGATACGCAGTATTTT.

CDR3 amino acids: CASNPTGYRWPEAFF. The CDR3 DNA follows: TGTGCCAGCAATCCAACAGGGTACAGATGGCCTGAAGCTTTCTTT. V usage is TRBV2 and J usage is TRBJ1-1, with D perhaps matching TRBD1 (6 bases). Trimming took off 7 bases at V and 6 bases at J, with 21 bases between the two ends. The V gene's germline CDR1 is SNHLY and CDR2 FYNNEI. The CDR3 spans 15 residues.

J is TRBJ1-4 and V is TRBV15, with a tentative D call TRBD1 (5 bases). Germline V CDR1 and CDR2: LNHNV, YYDKDF (reference sequence). V lost 0 bases and J lost 10, with 18 bases in between. The CDR3 contains 16 residues. The CDR3 coding sequence is TGTGCCACCAGCAGAGATTCGGGTAGCCCCGGGGGAAAACTGTTTTTT. This gives the protein CATSRDSGSPGGKLFF.

V is TRBV6-6 and J is TRBJ1-2, with D possibly TRBD1 on 6 matching bases. This CDR3 has 15 amino acids. Trimming took off 0 bases at V and 7 bases at J, with 15 bases between the two ends. Per germline, CDR1 MNHNY and CDR2 SVGAGI (reference sequence). The CDR3 spells CASSYSILDSSGYTF. In DNA form, the CDR3 reads TGTGCCAGCAGTTACTCGATTCTGGACAGTTCTGGCTACACCTTC.

The V call is TRBV4-2, the J call TRBJ1-2, with a weak D call TRBD1 (6 bases). This CDR3 comprises 14 residues. Deletions cut 1 base from V and 1 base from J, with 7 bases between. Germline V gene lookup returns CDR1 LGHNA and CDR2 YNFKEQ. The CDR3 region has the DNA TGTGCCAGCAGCCAAGCAGGGGATAACTATGGCTACACCTTC. It specifies CASSQAGDNYGYTF.

The rearrangement joins TRBV2 to TRBJ1-1; possible D gene TRBD1, 5 bases. V was shortened by 9 bases and J by 8 bases, with 16 bases between the two germline ends. This CDR3 is built from 12 residues. Germline CDR1 is SNHLY and CDR2 is FYNNEI. The CDR3 sequence is CASRITGPEAFF. DNA of the CDR3: TGTGCCAGTCGAATCACAGGTCCCGAAGCTTTCTTT.

There are a few counts of this clone. This chain connects TRBV13 to TRBJ1-6; D is perhaps TRBD1 (5 bases). The CDR3 covers 17 residues. Germline CDR1 and CDR2: PRHDT and FYEKMQ (reference sequence). Trimming left V 0 bases short and J 10 bases short, with 19 bases between. DNA of the CDR3: TGTGCCAGCAGCTTAGGGGCTGGGACGGGGGGGAGCTCACCCCTCCACTTT. Translated, it gives CASSLGAGTGGSSPLHF.

The J gene is TRBJ2-5, the V gene TRBV5-5, with a possible D match to TRBD1 (5 bases). This CDR3 has 13 residues. V was cut by 6 bases and J by 4 bases, with 13 bases left in between. In germline, CDR1 is SGHKS, CDR2 YYEKEE (reference sequence). CDR3 nucleotide sequence: TGTGCCAGCACTAGGACACGGGCAGAGACCCAGTACTTC. Translated, it gives CASTRTRAETQYF.